The 12 T cell receptor beta chains listed next were all sequenced from one sample in a study of response to subunit inactivated influenza vaccine. TCRdb analysed the RT-PCR reads with MiXCR anew, one entry per CDR3 protein. Altogether more than 700,000 distinct CDR3 sequences are present, around 20% being singletons, with the ten largest covering 10% to 13%. The sequencing here drew on PBMCs from blood, taken 5 days after vaccination. These receptors were taken from a man in his fifties or sixties who received an inactivated influenza vaccine.

CDR3 coding DNA: TGTGCCAGCCAGGGCGCGGGGGCCAGCACAGATACGCAGTATTTT. Amino acids: CASQGAGASTDTQYF. The genes are TRBV5-5 and TRBJ2-3; TRBD2 might be the D (7 bases). The CDR3 is 15 amino acids. Germline V lookup: CDR1 SGHKS, CDR2 YYEKEE (reference sequence). Trimming shortened V by 7 bases and J by 0 bases, and 15 bases separated the two germline ends.

This rearrangement joins TRBV20-1 to TRBJ2-7; 8 bases are a match to TRBD1. The CDR3 runs 14 residues. Trimming cost V 1 base and J 4 bases; bases outside gene matches: 6. Germline-derived CDR1 and CDR2 are DFQATT and SNEGSKA (reference sequence). The CDR3 loop is CSARVGRGPYEQYF. The CDR3 coding sequence is TGCAGTGCTAGAGTTGGCAGGGGGCCTTACGAGCAGTACTTC.

In this sample, this clonotype turned up many times. This chain uses TRBV6-2 or TRBV6-3 with TRBJ2-7, with TRBD1 matching over 7 bases. CDR3 length: 13 residues. Germline CDR1 is MNHEY and CDR2 is SVGEGT. V lost 7 bases, J lost 5 bases, and 8 bases stayed unmatched. The CDR3 spells CASTSSDRDEQYF. CDR3 DNA sequence: TGTGCCAGCACCTCCTCCGACAGGGACGAGCAGTACTTC.

This clonotype was counted only a few times. The V and J genes are TRBV5-1 and TRBJ2-3; 14 bases map to TRBD2. After removal of 5 bases from V and 5 bases from J, the junction contained 4 bases not matched to a gene. This CDR3 spans 15 amino acids. Germline V gene sequence: CDR1 SGHRS, CDR2 YFSETQ. The CDR3 spells CASSPGLAGEDTQYF. DNA for the CDR3: TGCGCCAGCAGTCCGGGACTAGCGGGAGAAGATACGCAGTATTTT.

The chain has TRBV12-3 or TRBV12-4 and TRBJ1-4; 7 bases align to TRBD1. This CDR3 comprises 14 residues. J gave up 7 bases and V 4 bases, and 6 bases lay outside the gene matches. The DNA for the CDR3 is TGTGCCAGCAGTTCAGACAGGGTGGCTGAAAAACTGTTTTTT. This codes for CASSSDRVAEKLFF.

This clonotype was recorded a few times. The CDR3, as DNA: TGTGCCAGCAGCCTTACTAGCGGAGACACCTACGAGCAGTACTTC. Amino acid sequence: CASSLTSGDTYEQYF. The chain recombines TRBV7-2 with TRBJ2-7; 8 nucleotides align to TRBD2. Germline-derived CDR1 and CDR2 are SGHTA and FQGNSA. The CDR3 is 15 residues long. The trim removed 5 bases at V and 2 bases at J, leaving 8 bases unmatched.

The chain uses TRBV6-2 or TRBV6-3 and TRBJ2-6, with D possibly being TRBD2 (5 bases). From germline, CDR1 is MNHEY and CDR2 SVGEGT. The CDR3 length is 16 residues. Trimming took 3 bases from V and 4 from J, leaving 13 bases between them. The CDR3 sequence is CASSYAGAGGANVLTF. For the CDR3, the DNA is TGTGCCAGCAGTTATGCGGGTGCCGGAGGGGCCAACGTCCTGACTTTC.

This chain connects TRBV7-9 to TRBJ2-5; D is ambiguous. The CDR3 covers 15 residues. The V gene's germline CDR1 is SEHNR and CDR2 FQNEAQ (reference sequence). V lost 4 bases to trimming and J lost 0 bases, with 12 bases between them. The CDR3 nucleotides read TGTGCCAGCAGCTCCGGCGGACGTAACCAAGAGACCCAGTACTTC. Amino acid sequence: CASSSGGRNQETQYF.

This chain links TRBV4-1 with TRBJ2-3; TRBD2 is a possible D gene (6 bases). The germline V gene encodes CDR1 MGHRA and CDR2 YSYEKL. This CDR3 contains 17 residues. V dropped 0 bases and J dropped 0 bases, with 13 bases sitting between them. CDR3 nucleotides: TGCGCCAGCAGCCAAGATCGGGGGTCTCCTAGCACAGATACGCAGTATTTT. Translation gives CASSQDRGSPSTDTQYF.

The chain joins TRBV4-1 to TRBJ2-1; D ambiguous. The CDR3 spans 16 residues. CDR1 and CDR2 from the germline V gene are MGHRA and YSYEKL. V was shortened by 1 base and J by 0 bases, with 10 bases between the two germline ends. Here the CDR3 DNA reads TGCGCCAGCAGCCAAGGGTACGGGCTCTCCTACAATGAGCAGTTCTTC. Translation gives CASSQGYGLSYNEQFF.

This clonotype has a handful of counts. The chain has TRBV5-1 and TRBJ2-5; TRBD1 might be the D (5 bases). The germline gives CDR1 SGHRS, CDR2 YFSETQ. V lost 0 bases and J lost 9, with 15 bases in between. The CDR3 is made up of 14 amino acids. CDR3 sequence reads: CASSLDGASRAQYF. CDR3 in DNA: TGCGCCAGCAGCTTGGATGGGGCATCTCGGGCCCAGTACTTC.

The chain links TRBV9 to TRBJ2-7; 9 bases are a match to TRBD2. This CDR3 is 14 amino acids long. CDR1 and CDR2 from the germline V gene are SGDLS and YYNGEE. V lost 0 bases, J lost 7 bases, and 5 bases stayed unmatched. CDR3 in amino acids: CASSVEGLAEEQYF. CDR3 bases: TGTGCCAGCAGCGTAGAGGGACTAGCCGAGGAGCAGTACTTC. Variable domain in full (rest from reference TRBV9 and TRBJ2-7): DSGVTQTPKHLITATGQRVTLRCSPRSGDLSVYWYQQSLDQGLQFLIQYYNGEERAKGNILERFSAQQFPDLHSELNLSSLELGDSALYFCASSVEGLAEEQYFGPGTRLTVT.